What follows are 27 T cell receptor beta chains derived from one specimen sequenced in a study of cytomegalovirus exposure and HLA in healthy donors. PCR employed 60 Vbeta and 13 Jbeta primers. TCRdb keeps only in-frame clones here, not all; method: immunoSEQ multiplex PCR. The sample carries approximately 71,000 clones, around 72% recorded once. Material: PBMCs. Receptor source: a woman between 35 and 50 years old in good health and CMV-seropositive.

The rearrangement uses TRBV7-8 and TRBJ1-1; the D is unclear. Germline CDR1 SGHVS, CDR2 FQNEAQ. This CDR3 comprises 13 residues. The V gene lost 3 bases and the J gene lost 1 base, with 6 bases spanning the gap. The CDR3 protein is CASSFPGNTEAFF. Here the CDR3 DNA reads TGTGCCAGCAGCTTCCCAGGGAACACTGAAGCTTTCTTT.

V gene TRBV4-2 combines with J gene TRBJ2-5, with 13 positions matching TRBD2. This CDR3 has 15 amino acids. Germline V gives CDR1 LGHNA, CDR2 YNFKEQ. The ends lost 6 bases at V and 5 bases at J; junction bases unmatched: 6. The CDR3 spells CASSRLAGGGETQYF. In DNA, the CDR3 is TGTGCCAGCAGTCGACTAGCGGGGGGCGGGGAGACCCAGTACTTC.

The chain has TRBV27 and TRBJ2-5; perhaps TRBD1 as D (6 bases). This CDR3 spans 17 amino acids. Germline V gives CDR1 MNHEY, CDR2 SMNVEV (reference sequence). V gave up 6 bases and J gave up 5 bases, with 25 bases separating them. The CDR3, as DNA: TGTGCCAGCAGCCCCGACAGGCGTTACCCCAATCGGGAGACCCAGTACTTC. Translating it yields CASSPDRRYPNRETQYF.

This clone was recorded only once. This chain connects TRBV2 to TRBJ2-1; D remains unclear. Germline-derived CDR1 and CDR2 are SNHLY and FYNNEI. Trimming removed 4 bases from V and 1 base from J, with 5 bases in between. The length of the CDR3 is 13 residues. CDR3 sequence reads: CASSVLSYNEQFF. The CDR3 region has the DNA TGTGCCAGCAGTGTCTTATCCTACAATGAGCAGTTCTTC.

This clone came up once. J is TRBJ2-5 and V is TRBV7-2, with D possibly matching TRBD1 (6 bases). The last part of the DNA fits TRBJ2-7 better; the J call may be wrong. Per germline, CDR1 SGHTA and CDR2 FQGNSA. This CDR3 is 12 amino acids long. CDR3 amino acids: CASSSQGYEQYF. CDR3 nucleotide sequence: TGTGCCAGCAGCTCACAGGGCTACGAGCAGTACTTC.

The chain is built from TRBV19 and TRBJ2-5; tentatively, D is TRBD2 (6 bases). Trimming cost V 1 base and J 5 bases, with 11 bases left between them. Germline lookup yields CDR1 LNHDA and CDR2 SQIVND (reference sequence). This CDR3 is 14 amino acids long. CDR3 sequence reads: CASSIVGGRETQYF. The CDR3 DNA reads TGTGCCAGTAGTATAGTCGGGGGAAGGGAGACCCAGTACTTC.

This chain connects TRBV7-2 to TRBJ1-1; D is uncertain. The length of the CDR3 is 12 residues. Germline CDR1 reads SGHTA; CDR2 reads FQGNSA. The V end was cut by 2 bases, the J end by 7 bases, with 8 bases between. The CDR3 spells CASSLLRSEAFF. CDR3 bases: TGTGCCAGCAGCTTACTGCGAAGTGAAGCTTTCTTT.

The J gene is TRBJ1-1, the V gene TRBV28; D is unclear. Germline V CDR1 and CDR2: MDHEN, SYDVKM. The CDR3 extends over 12 amino acids. V gave up 6 bases and J gave up 6 bases, with 11 bases separating them. The CDR3 DNA reads as TGTGCCAGCAGAGAGGTATTTGCTGAAGCTTTCTTT. Translation: CASREVFAEAFF. The complete variable domain, with remaining parts taken from reference TRBV28 and TRBJ1-1, reads DVKVTQSSRYLVKRTGEKVFLECVQDMDHENMFWYRQDPGLGLRLIYFSYDVKMKEKGDIPEGYSVSREKKERFSLILESASTNQTSMYLCASREVFAEAFFGQGTRLTVV.

A single count supports this clone. The chain employs TRBV6-5 and TRBJ1-1; perhaps TRBD1 as D (5 bases). Germline CDR1 and CDR2: MNHEY and SVGAGI. The CDR3 runs to 15 residues. The V end was cut by 4 bases, the J end by 1 base, with 13 bases between. This CDR3 reads CASSSPRGGNTEAFF. The CDR3 nucleotides are TGTGCCAGCAGTTCCCCTAGGGGCGGGAACACTGAAGCTTTCTTT.

The chain uses TRBV21-1 and TRBJ1-2; TRBD1, the table's D call, was not compared with the DNA. TRBV21-1 is assigned pseudogene status. This CDR3 comprises 15 residues. CDR3 protein: CASRDQWGQVYGYTF. The CDR3 region has the DNA TGTGCCAGCAGAGACCAATGGGGACAGGTCTATGGCTACACCTTC.

This clone occurred a few times. The CDR3 loop is CASAEGRGQETQYF. DNA for the CDR3: TGTGCCAGCGCGGAGGGGAGGGGCCAAGAGACCCAGTACTTC. The chain recombines TRBV9 with TRBJ2-5, with 7 positions matching TRBD2. Germline CDR1 is SGDLS and CDR2 is YYNGEE. The V segment lost 7 bases and the J segment 1 base; nucleotides outside the gene matches: 7. This CDR3 has 14 amino acids.

This rearrangement joins TRBV5-1 to TRBJ2-1, with 7 bases fitting TRBD1. This CDR3 contains 15 residues. Trimming removed 0 bases from V and 6 bases from J; junction bases left unmatched: 6. In germline, CDR1 is SGHRS, CDR2 YFSETQ. CDR3 in amino acids: CASSLESPGGNEQFF. The CDR3 DNA reads as TGCGCCAGCAGCTTGGAGAGCCCAGGGGGCAATGAGCAGTTCTTC. Full variable domain (remainder filled in from reference TRBV5-1 and TRBJ2-1): KAGVTQTPRYLIKTRGQQVTLSCSPISGHRSVSWYQQTPGQGLQFLFEYFSETQRNKGNFPGRFSGRQFSNSRSEMNVSTLELGDSALYLCASSLESPGGNEQFFGPGTRLTVL.

This clone was recorded at least ten times. This sample also contains other DNA sequences that code for the same CDR3. V gene TRBV2 combines with J gene TRBJ1-5; tentatively, D is TRBD1 (5 bases). The CDR3 has 13 residues. CDR1 and CDR2 (germline): SNHLY, FYNNEI. Trimming took off 6 bases at V and 1 base at J, with 7 bases between the two ends. CDR3 sequence (DNA): TGTGCCAGCAGGCGGGACAGCAATCAGCCCCAGCATTTT. This sequence encodes CASRRDSNQPQHF.

CDR3 region: CASSAIRGAYEQYF. CDR3 coding DNA: TGCGCCAGCAGCGCCATCCGGGGGGCCTACGAGCAGTACTTC. The chain combines TRBV5-1 with TRBJ2-7; TRBD2 agrees at 7 bases. V shed 4 bases and J 2 bases; nucleotides not matched to a gene: 6. The CDR3 spans 14 residues. CDR1 is SGHRS and CDR2 is YFSETQ in the germline V gene.

The rearrangement links TRBV5-1 to TRBJ1-2; 8 bases fit TRBD1. Germline CDR1 SGHRS, CDR2 YFSETQ. The CDR3 has 14 residues. V was clipped by 2 bases and J by 7 bases; unmatched bases: 7. The CDR3 DNA sequence: TGCGCCAGCAGCTTCAGGACAGGGATAAGTGGCTACACCTTC. Translating it yields CASSFRTGISGYTF.

This clone was detected a few times. The genes are TRBV6-6 and TRBJ1-1; 10 bases fit TRBD1. V trimming: 7 bases; J trimming: 6 bases; junction bases outside the gene matches: 5. The V gene's germline CDR1 is MNHNY and CDR2 SVGAGI (reference sequence). The CDR3 sequence is 13 residues long. The CDR3 sequence: CASTTGGSAEAFF. CDR3 sequence (DNA): TGTGCCAGCACGACAGGGGGCAGTGCTGAAGCTTTCTTT.

V gene TRBV6-4 combines with J gene TRBJ1-5; weak D call: TRBD1 (6 bases). This CDR3 is built from 14 residues. V shed 5 bases and J shed 6 bases, with 14 bases lying between them. The germline V gene encodes CDR1 MRHNA and CDR2 SNTAGT. CDR3 amino acids: CASSRTGLGQPQHF. The CDR3 nucleotides read TGTGCCAGCAGTCGAACAGGGCTCGGTCAGCCCCAGCATTTT.

This chain links TRBV5-6 with TRBJ1-5; no firm D call. Trimming took off 2 bases at V and 6 bases at J, with 18 bases between the two ends. Germline V lookup: CDR1 SGHDT, CDR2 YYEEEE. The CDR3 sequence is 16 residues long. The chain's CDR3 is CASSFRANTGSQPQHF. The CDR3 bases are TGTGCCAGCAGCTTTCGGGCCAACACGGGAAGTCAGCCCCAGCATTTT.

This chain links TRBV25-1 with TRBJ2-1, with TRBD1 matching over 9 bases. The CDR3 runs to 15 residues. V was clipped by 3 bases and J by 4 bases; unmatched bases: 4. Germline V gives CDR1 MGHDK, CDR2 SYGVNS. The CDR3 is CASSEGDRAYNEQFF. The CDR3 DNA reads as TGTGCCAGCAGTGAGGGGGACAGGGCGTACAATGAGCAGTTCTTC.

The count of this clone is one. The chain uses TRBV19 and TRBJ1-5; possible D gene TRBD1, 5 bases. V was pared by 2 bases and J by 5 bases, with 10 bases between. The CDR3 is made up of 14 amino acids. CDR1 LNHDA and CDR2 SQIVND come from the germline V gene (reference sequence). The CDR3 sequence is CASSILRGDQPQHF. As DNA, the CDR3 is TGTGCCAGTAGTATACTCCGGGGGGATCAGCCCCAGCATTTT.

The CDR3 nucleotides are TGTGCCAGCAGCCCCTACCGGGGGGGCCTCAACGAGCAGTACTTC. Amino acids: CASSPYRGGLNEQYF. The chain has TRBV11-2 and TRBJ2-7; 8 bases match TRBD2. V lost 5 bases and J lost 5; bases outside the gene matches: 11. This CDR3 is 15 amino acids long. From germline, CDR1 is SGHAT and CDR2 FQNNGV.

This clone was seen more than once but under ten times. The V gene is TRBV13, the J gene TRBJ1-3, with a weak D call TRBD1 (5 bases). Germline V gene data show CDR1 as PRHDT and CDR2 as FYEKMQ (reference sequence). With 6 bases removed from V and 0 bases from J, the gap between germline ends came to 15 bases. The CDR3 loop spans 16 amino acids. The CDR3 sequence: CASSSGGISSGNTIYF. As DNA, the CDR3 is TGTGCCAGCAGTTCGGGGGGAATTTCCTCTGGAAACACCATATATTTT. The variable domain in full, completed from reference TRBV13 and TRBJ1-3, reads AAGVIQSPRHLIKEKRETATLKCYPIPRHDTVYWYQQGPGQDPQFLISFYEKMQSDKGSIPDRFSAQQFSDYHSELNMSSLELGDSALYFCASSSGGISSGNTIYFGEGSWLTVV.

The V call is TRBV19, the J call TRBJ1-1, with D perhaps matching TRBD1 (5 bases). The CDR3 runs to 16 residues. V gave up 5 bases and J gave up 5 bases, with 21 bases separating them. Germline CDR1 is LNHDA and CDR2 is SQIVND (reference sequence). The CDR3 here is CASSSTGLQGLTEAFF. Written as DNA, the CDR3 is TGTGCCAGTAGTTCCACGGGCCTCCAGGGTTTGACTGAAGCTTTCTTT. Filled out from reference TRBV19 and TRBJ1-1, the complete variable domain reads DGGITQSPKYLFRKEGQNVTLSCEQNLNHDAMYWYRQDPGQGLRLIYYSQIVNDFQKGDIAEGYSVSREKKESFPLTVTSAQKNPTAFYLCASSSTGLQGLTEAFFGQGTRLTVV.

This clone came up once. V gene TRBV18 combines with J gene TRBJ1-6; D gene ambiguous. The length of the CDR3 is 15 residues. Between the trimmed V and J ends, which lost 3 bases and 13 bases, there was a span of 19 bases. From germline, CDR1 is KGHSH and CDR2 LQKENI. CDR3 in DNA: TGTGCCAGCTCACCCGGGGAAGCAAACCTTACTCCCCTCCACTTT. This codes for CASSPGEANLTPLHF.

This clone appeared a few times. This chain connects TRBV11-2 to TRBJ1-1; unclear D gene. CDR1 SGHAT and CDR2 FQNNGV come from the germline V gene. Trimming removed 2 bases at V and 5 bases at J, with 15 bases between. CDR3 length: 15 amino acids. This chain's CDR3 is CASSLLPSRGTEAFF. The DNA of the CDR3 is TGTGCCAGCAGCTTACTTCCCTCGCGGGGTACTGAAGCTTTCTTT.

The genes are TRBV11-3 and TRBJ1-1; unclear D gene. V was cut by 3 bases and J by 1 base, with 6 bases left in between. Per the germline V gene, CDR1 is SGHNT and CDR2 is YENEEA. The CDR3 loop spans 13 amino acids. The CDR3 bases are TGTGCCAGCAGCTTCCAGGCGAACACTGAAGCTTTCTTT. It encodes CASSFQANTEAFF.

The rearrangement joins TRBV7-9 to TRBJ2-5; D may be TRBD2 (8 bases). The CDR3 length is 16 residues. V lost 5 bases, J lost 1 base, and 17 bases lay in between. Germline lookup yields CDR1 SEHNR and CDR2 FQNEAQ (reference sequence). CDR3 sequence: CASSPGGRGAQETQYF. The CDR3 DNA is TGTGCCAGCAGCCCAGGGGGGCGGGGGGCCCAAGAGACCCAGTACTTC.